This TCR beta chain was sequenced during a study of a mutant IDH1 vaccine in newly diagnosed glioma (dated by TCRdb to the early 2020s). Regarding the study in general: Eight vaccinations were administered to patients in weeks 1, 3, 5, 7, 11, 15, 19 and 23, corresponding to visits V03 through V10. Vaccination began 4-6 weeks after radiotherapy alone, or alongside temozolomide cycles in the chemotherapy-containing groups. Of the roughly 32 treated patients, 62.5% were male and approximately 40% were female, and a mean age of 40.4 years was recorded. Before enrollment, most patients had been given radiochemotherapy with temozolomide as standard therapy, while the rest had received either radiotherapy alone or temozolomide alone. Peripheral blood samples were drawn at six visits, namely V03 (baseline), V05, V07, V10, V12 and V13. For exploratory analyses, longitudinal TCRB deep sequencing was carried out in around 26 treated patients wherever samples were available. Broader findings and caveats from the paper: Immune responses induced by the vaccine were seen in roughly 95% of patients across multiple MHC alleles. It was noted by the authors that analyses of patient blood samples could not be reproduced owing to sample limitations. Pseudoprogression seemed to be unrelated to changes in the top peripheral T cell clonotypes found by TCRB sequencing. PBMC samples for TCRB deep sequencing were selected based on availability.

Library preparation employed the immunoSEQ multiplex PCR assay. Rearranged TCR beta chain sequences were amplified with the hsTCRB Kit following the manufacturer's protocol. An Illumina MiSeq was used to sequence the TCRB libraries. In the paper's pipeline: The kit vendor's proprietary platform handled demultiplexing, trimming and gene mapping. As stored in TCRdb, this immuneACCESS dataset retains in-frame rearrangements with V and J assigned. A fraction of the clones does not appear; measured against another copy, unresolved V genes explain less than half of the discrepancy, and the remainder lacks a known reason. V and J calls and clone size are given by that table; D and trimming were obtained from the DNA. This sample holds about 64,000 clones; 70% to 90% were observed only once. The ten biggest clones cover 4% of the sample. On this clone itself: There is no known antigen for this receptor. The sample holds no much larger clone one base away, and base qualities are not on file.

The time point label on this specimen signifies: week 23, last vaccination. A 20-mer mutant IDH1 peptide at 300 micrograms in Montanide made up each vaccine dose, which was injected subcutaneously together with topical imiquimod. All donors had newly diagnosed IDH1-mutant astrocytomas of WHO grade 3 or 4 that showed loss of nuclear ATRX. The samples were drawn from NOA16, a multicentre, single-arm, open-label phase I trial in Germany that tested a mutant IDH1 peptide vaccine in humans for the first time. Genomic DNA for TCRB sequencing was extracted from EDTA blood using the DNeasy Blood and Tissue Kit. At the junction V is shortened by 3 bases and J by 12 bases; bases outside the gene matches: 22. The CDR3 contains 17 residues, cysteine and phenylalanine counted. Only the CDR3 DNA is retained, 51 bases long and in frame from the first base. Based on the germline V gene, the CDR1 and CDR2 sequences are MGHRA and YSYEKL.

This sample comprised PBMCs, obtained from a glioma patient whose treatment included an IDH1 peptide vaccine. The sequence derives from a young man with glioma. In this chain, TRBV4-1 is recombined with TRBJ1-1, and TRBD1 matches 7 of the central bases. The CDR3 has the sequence CASSQLLTGRDRRLTFF. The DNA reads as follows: TGCGCCAGCAGCCAGCTACTAACCGGACGGGACAGAAGATTAACTTTCTTT.